This T cell receptor beta chain was captured by sequencing in a study of cytomegalovirus exposure and HLA in healthy donors. Findings and caveats of the study: While the bulk of TCR sequences proved rare, some public TCRs turned up in many donors. In a later analysis, HLA-associated TCR beta chains were more clonally expanded than equally common others.

Regarding this clone: Its antigen is unknown.

13 Jbeta primers and 60 Vbeta primers were used for the PCR. The authors' processing: In a later analysis, of around 85 million unique beta chains, roughly 11 million appeared in at least two donors. Profiling relied on immunoSEQ multiplex PCR, and the TCRdb table lists in-frame clones only, not all of them. The V and J calls and clone size were taken over from that table, and D and trimming were inferred from the DNA. Of 190,000 or so clones in the sample, 65% to 85% were seen once. Per the germline V gene, CDR1 is SGDLS and CDR2 is YYNGEE. This CDR3 has 16 amino acids. Germline trimming cut 3 bases from V and 0 bases from J; bases unmatched to any gene: 4.

The J gene is TRBJ2-3, the V gene TRBV9; 10 positions agree with TRBD2. The clonotype originates from a boy between 2 and 10 years old in good health and CMV-seronegative. The sequenced material came from PBMCs. CDR3 sequence: CASSATSGASTDTQYF. The CDR3 nucleotides are TGTGCCAGCAGCGCAACTAGCGGGGCTAGCACAGATACGCAGTATTTT.